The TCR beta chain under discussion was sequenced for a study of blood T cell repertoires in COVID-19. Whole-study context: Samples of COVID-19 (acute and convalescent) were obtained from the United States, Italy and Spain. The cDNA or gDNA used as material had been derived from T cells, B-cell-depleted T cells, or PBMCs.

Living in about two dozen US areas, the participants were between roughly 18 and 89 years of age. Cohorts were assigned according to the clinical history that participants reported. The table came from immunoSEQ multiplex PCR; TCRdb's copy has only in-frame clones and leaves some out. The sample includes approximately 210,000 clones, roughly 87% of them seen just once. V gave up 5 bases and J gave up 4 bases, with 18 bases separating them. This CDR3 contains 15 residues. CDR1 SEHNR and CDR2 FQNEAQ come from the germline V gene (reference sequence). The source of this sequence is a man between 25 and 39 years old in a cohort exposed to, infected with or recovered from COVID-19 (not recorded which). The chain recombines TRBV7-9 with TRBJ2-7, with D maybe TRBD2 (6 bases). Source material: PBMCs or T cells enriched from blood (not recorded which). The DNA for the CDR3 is TGTGCCAGCAGCCCCCCGGGACTCCCCTTTTACGAGCAGTACTTC. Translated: CASSPPGLPFYEQYF.